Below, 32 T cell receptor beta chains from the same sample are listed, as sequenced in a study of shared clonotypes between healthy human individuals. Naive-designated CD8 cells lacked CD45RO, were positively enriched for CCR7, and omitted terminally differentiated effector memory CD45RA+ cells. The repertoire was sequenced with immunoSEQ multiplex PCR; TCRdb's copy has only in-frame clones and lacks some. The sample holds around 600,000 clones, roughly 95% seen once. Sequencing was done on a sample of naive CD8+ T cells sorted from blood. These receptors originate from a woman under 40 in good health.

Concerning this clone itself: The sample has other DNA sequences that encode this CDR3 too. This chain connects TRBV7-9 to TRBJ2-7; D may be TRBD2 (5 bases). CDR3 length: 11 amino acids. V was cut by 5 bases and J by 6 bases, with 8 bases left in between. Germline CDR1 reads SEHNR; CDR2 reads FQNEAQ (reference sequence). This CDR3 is CASSLGVEQYF. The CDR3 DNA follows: TGTGCCAGCAGCCTCGGGGTCGAGCAGTACTTC.

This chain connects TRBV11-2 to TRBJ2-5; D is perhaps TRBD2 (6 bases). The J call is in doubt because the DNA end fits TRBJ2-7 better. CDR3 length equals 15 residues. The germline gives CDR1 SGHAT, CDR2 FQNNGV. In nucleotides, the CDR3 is TGTGCCAGCAGCTTATTCGGCGGGATCACCTACGAGCAGTACTTC. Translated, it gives CASSLFGGITYEQYF.

The CDR3 protein is CASRYTDTQYF. CDR3 nucleotide sequence: TGTGCCAGCCGATACACAGATACGCAGTATTTT. The chain is built from TRBV2 and TRBJ2-3; D gene ambiguous. Trimming removed 8 bases from V and 2 bases from J, with 5 bases in between. Germline CDR1 is SNHLY and CDR2 is FYNNEI. CDR3 length: 11 amino acids. Drawing the rest from reference TRBV2 and TRBJ2-3, the complete variable domain is EPEVTQTPSHQVTQMGQEVILRCVPISNHLYFYWYRQILGQKVEFLVSFYNNEISEKSEIFDDQFSVERPDGSNFTLKIRSTKLEDSAMYFCASRYTDTQYFGPGTRLTVL.

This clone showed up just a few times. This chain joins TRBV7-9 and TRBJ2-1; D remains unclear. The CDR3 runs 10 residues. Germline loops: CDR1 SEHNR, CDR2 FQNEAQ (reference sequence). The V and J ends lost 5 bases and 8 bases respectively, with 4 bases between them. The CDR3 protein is CASSPHEQFF. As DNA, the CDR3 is TGTGCCAGCAGCCCCCATGAGCAGTTCTTC.

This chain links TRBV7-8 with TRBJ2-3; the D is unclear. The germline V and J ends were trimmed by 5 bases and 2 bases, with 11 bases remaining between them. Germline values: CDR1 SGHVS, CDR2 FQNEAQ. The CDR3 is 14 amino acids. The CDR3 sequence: CASSTRMPTDTQYF. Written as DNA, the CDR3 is TGTGCCAGCAGCACCCGGATGCCCACAGATACGCAGTATTTT.

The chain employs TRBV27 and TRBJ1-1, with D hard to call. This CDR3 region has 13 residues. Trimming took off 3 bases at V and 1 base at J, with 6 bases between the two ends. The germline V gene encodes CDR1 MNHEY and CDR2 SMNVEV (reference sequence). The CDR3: CASSFYENTEAFF. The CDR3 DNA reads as TGTGCCAGCAGTTTCTACGAGAACACTGAAGCTTTCTTT.

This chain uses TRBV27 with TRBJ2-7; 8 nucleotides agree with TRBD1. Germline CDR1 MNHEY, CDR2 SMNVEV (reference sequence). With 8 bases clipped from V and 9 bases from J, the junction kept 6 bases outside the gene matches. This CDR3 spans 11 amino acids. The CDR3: CASGQGYGQYF. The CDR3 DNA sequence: TGTGCCAGCGGACAGGGCTATGGGCAGTACTTC.

This chain's CDR3 is CASSLVGVGQPQHF. The CDR3, as DNA: TGTGCCAGCAGCTTAGTAGGGGTGGGTCAGCCCCAGCATTTT. The chain recombines TRBV7-9 with TRBJ1-5, with a tentative D call TRBD1 (5 bases). Germline V gene sequence: CDR1 SEHNR, CDR2 FQNEAQ (reference sequence). V lost 1 base and J 6 bases, leaving 10 bases between the germline ends. The CDR3 is 14 residues long. The variable domain in full, with the rest retrieved from reference TRBV7-9 and TRBJ1-5, is DTGVSQNPRHKITKRGQNVTFRCDPISEHNRLYWYRQTLGQGPEFLTYFQNEAQLEKSRLLSDRFSAERPKGSFSTLEIQRTEQGDSAMYLCASSLVGVGQPQHFGDGTRLSIL.

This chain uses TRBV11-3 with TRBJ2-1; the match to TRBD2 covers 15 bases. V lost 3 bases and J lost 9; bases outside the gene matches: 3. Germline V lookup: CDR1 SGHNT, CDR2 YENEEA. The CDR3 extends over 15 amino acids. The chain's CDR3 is CASSFGLAGGGEQFF. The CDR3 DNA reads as TGTGCCAGCAGCTTCGGACTAGCGGGAGGGGGTGAGCAGTTCTTC. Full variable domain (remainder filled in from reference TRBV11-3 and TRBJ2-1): EAGVVQSPRYKIIEKKQPVAFWCNPISGHNTLYWYLQNLGQGPELLIRYENEEAVDDSQLPKDRFSAERLKGVDSTLKIQPAELGDSAVYLCASSFGLAGGGEQFFGPGTRLTVL.

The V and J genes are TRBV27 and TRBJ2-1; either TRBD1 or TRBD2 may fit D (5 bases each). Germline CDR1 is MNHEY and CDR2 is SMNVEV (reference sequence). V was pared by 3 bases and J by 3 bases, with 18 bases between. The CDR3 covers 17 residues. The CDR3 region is CASSFTSGTGIYNEQFF. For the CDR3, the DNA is TGTGCCAGCAGTTTTACGTCCGGGACGGGGATCTACAATGAGCAGTTCTTC.

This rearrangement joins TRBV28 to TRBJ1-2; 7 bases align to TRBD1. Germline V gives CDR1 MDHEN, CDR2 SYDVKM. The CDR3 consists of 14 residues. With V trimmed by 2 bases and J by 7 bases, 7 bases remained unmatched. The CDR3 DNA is TGTGCCAGCAGTTTAGGAGGGGGCACGGGTGGCTACACCTTC. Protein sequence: CASSLGGGTGGYTF.

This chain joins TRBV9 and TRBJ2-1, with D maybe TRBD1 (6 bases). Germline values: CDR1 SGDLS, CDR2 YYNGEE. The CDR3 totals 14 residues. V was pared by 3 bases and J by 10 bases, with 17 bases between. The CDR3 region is CASSAQGSFLEQFF. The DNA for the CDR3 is TGTGCCAGCAGCGCACAGGGTTCGTTTTTGGAGCAGTTCTTC.

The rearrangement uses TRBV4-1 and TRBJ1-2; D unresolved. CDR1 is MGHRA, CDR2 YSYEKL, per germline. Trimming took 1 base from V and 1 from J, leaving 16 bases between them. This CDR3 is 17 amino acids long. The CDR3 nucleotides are TGCGCCAGCAGCCAAGGAAGGCCTAGGTCCCGTAACTATGGCTACACCTTC. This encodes CASSQGRPRSRNYGYTF.

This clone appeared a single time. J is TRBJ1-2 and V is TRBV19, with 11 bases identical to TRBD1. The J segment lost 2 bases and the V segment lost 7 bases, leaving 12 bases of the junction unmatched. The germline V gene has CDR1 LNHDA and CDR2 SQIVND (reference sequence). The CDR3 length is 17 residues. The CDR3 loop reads CASTPGQGVFANYGYTF. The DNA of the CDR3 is TGTGCCAGTACCCCGGGACAGGGGGTTTTCGCGAACTATGGCTACACCTTC.

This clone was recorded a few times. The CDR3 protein is CASSQGSGTGSQPQHF. In DNA, the CDR3 is TGCGCCAGCAGCCAAGGGAGTGGGACAGGGTCTCAGCCCCAGCATTTT. The chain recombines TRBV4-1 with TRBJ1-5; 9 bases are shared with TRBD1. The germline V gene encodes CDR1 MGHRA and CDR2 YSYEKL. The CDR3 extends over 16 amino acids. V lost 1 base, J lost 6 bases, and 7 bases stayed unmatched.

The CDR3 spells CAIDNNVRIYEQYF. CDR3 coding DNA: TGTGCCATCGACAACAACGTTAGGATTTACGAGCAGTACTTC. The rearrangement joins TRBV6-1 to TRBJ2-7; D not resolved. The CDR3 runs to 14 residues. Germline V gives CDR1 MNHNS, CDR2 SASEGT. V was pared by 10 bases and J by 4 bases, with 20 bases between.

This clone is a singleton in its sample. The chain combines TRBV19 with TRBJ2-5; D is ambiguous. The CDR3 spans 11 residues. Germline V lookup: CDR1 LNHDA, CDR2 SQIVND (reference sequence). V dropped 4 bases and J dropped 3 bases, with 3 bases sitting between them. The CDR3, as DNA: TGTGCCAGTAGTAGAAAAGAGACCCAGTACTTC. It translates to CASSRKETQYF.

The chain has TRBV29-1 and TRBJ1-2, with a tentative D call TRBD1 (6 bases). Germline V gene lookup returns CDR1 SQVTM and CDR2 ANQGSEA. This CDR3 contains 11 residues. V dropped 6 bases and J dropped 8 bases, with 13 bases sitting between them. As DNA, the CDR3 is TGCAGCGTACAGGGAGGTCTCGGCTACACCTTC. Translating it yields CSVQGGLGYTF.

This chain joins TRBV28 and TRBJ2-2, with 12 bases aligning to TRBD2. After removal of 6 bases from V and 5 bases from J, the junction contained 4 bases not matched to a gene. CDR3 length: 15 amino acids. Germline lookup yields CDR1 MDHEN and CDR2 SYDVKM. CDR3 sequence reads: CASSLGLAGTGELFF. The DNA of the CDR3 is TGTGCCAGCAGCCTAGGACTAGCGGGAACCGGGGAGCTGTTTTTT.

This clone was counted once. This CDR3 reads CASSLLTVVNNEQFF. DNA of the CDR3: TGTGCCAGCAGCTTACTTACAGTAGTTAACAATGAGCAGTTCTTC. J is TRBJ2-1 and V is TRBV13, with no clear D. CDR1 is PRHDT and CDR2 is FYEKMQ in the germline V gene (reference sequence). V lost 2 bases and J lost 5, with 13 bases in between. The CDR3 spans 15 residues.

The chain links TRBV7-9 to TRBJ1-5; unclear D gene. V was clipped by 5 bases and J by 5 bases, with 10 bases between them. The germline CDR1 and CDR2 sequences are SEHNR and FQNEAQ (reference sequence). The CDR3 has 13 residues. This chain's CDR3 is CASSKPPHQPQHF. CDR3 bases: TGTGCCAGCAGCAAACCCCCCCATCAGCCCCAGCATTTT. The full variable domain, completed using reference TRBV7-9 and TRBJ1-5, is DTGVSQNPRHKITKRGQNVTFRCDPISEHNRLYWYRQTLGQGPEFLTYFQNEAQLEKSRLLSDRFSAERPKGSFSTLEIQRTEQGDSAMYLCASSKPPHQPQHFGDGTRLSIL.

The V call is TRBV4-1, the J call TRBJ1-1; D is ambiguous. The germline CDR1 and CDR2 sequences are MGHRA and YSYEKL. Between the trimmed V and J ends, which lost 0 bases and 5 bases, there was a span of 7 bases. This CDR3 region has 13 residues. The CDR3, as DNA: TGCGCCAGCAGCCAAGATCTTGAGACTGAAGCTTTCTTT. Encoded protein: CASSQDLETEAFF.

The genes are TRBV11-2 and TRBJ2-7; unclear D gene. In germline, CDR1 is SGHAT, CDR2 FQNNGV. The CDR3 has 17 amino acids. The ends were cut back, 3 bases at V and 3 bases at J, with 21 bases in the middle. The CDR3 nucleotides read TGTGCCAGCAGCTTGGAAGGATGGTCCCCCCCCGACTACGAGCAGTACTTC. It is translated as CASSLEGWSPPDYEQYF.

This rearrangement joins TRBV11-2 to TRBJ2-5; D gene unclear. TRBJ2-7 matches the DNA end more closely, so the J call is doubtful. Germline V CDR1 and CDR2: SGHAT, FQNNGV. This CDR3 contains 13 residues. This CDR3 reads CASSLGLTYEQYF. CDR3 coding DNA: TGTGCCAGCAGCTTGGGCTTGACCTACGAGCAGTACTTC.

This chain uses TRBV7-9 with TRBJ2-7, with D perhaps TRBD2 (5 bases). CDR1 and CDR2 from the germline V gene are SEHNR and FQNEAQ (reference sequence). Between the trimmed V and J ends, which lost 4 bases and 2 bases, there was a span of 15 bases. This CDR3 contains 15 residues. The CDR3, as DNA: TGTGCCAGCAGCTCAATCGGGAAGGACCCCTACGAGCAGTACTTC. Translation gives CASSSIGKDPYEQYF.

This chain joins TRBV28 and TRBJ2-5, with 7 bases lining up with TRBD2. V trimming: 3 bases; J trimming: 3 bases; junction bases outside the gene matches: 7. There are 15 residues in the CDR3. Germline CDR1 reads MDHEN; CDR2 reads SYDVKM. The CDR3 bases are TGTGCCAGCAGTTTGACTAGCCCCACTAAAGAGACCCAGTACTTC. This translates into CASSLTSPTKETQYF.

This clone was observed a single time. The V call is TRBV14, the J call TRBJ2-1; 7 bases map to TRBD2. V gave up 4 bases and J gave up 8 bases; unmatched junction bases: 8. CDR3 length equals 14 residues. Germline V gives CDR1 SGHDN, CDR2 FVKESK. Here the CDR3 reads CASSPSGMVYEQFF. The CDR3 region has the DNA TGTGCCAGCAGCCCCAGCGGGATGGTCTATGAGCAGTTCTTC.

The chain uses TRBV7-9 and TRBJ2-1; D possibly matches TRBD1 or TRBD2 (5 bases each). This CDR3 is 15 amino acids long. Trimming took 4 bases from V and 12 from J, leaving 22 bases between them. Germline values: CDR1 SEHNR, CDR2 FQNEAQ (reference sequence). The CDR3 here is CASSSGASRAFGQFF. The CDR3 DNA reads TGTGCCAGCAGCTCCGGGGCTTCTAGAGCATTTGGGCAGTTCTTC.

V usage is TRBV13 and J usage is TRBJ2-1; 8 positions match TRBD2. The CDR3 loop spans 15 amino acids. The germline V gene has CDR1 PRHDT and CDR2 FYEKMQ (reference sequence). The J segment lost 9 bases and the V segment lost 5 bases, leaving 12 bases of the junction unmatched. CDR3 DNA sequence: TGTGCCAGCAGCCTGGGACTAGGGATGGGCAGTGAGCAGTTCTTC. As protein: CASSLGLGMGSEQFF. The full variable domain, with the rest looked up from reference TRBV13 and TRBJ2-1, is AAGVIQSPRHLIKEKRETATLKCYPIPRHDTVYWYQQGPGQDPQFLISFYEKMQSDKGSIPDRFSAQQFSDYHSELNMSSLELGDSALYFCASSLGLGMGSEQFFGPGTRLTVL.

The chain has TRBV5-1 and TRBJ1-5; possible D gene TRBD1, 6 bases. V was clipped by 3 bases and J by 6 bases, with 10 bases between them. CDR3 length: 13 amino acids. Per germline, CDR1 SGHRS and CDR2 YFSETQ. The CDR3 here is CASSSKGGQPQHF. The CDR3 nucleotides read TGCGCCAGCAGCTCAAAGGGGGGTCAGCCCCAGCATTTT. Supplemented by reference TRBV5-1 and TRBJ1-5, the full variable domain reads KAGVTQTPRYLIKTRGQQVTLSCSPISGHRSVSWYQQTPGQGLQFLFEYFSETQRNKGNFPGRFSGRQFSNSRSEMNVSTLELGDSALYLCASSSKGGQPQHFGDGTRLSIL.

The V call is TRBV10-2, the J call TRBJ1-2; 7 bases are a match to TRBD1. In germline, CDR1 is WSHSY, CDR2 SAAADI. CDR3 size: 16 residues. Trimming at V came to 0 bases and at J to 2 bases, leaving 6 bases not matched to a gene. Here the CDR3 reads CASSESWGTVNYGYTF. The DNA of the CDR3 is TGCGCCAGCAGTGAGTCTTGGGGGACAGTCAACTATGGCTACACCTTC.

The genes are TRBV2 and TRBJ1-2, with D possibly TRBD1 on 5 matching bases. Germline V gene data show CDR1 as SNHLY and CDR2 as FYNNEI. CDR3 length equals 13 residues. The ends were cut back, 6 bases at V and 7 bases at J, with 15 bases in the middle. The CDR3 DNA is TGTGCCAGCAGGGGGCCGTTGTCGGTTGGCTACACCTTC. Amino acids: CASRGPLSVGYTF.